The subject of this entry is one TCR beta chain. Its cognate antigen has yet to be identified. It has no much larger one-base neighbor in the sample; base qualities were not kept. This sample stems from a study of vaccination and CD4 T cells after COVID-19 (dated 2022 in TCRdb). A note on the overall study: Convalescent patients had a positive SARS-CoV-2 result on nasal swab PCR, and of these patients, several had mild disease and one had severe disease. In the convalescent cohort there were six males and four females, among whom were two Hispanic individuals, seven Caucasians, two Asians and one multiracial person. Two doses of either the Pfizer-BioNTech BNT162b2 vaccine (n=8) or the Moderna mRNA-1273 vaccine (n=2) were administered to participants. Post-COVID blood samples from convalescent patients were collected a median of roughly 100 days after diagnosis, with a range of roughly 35 to 180 days. Post-vaccine blood samples were collected a median of about 66 days after the second vaccine dose, ranging from about 13 to 241 days. Overlapping spike peptide pools from SARS-CoV-2 and from the common cold coronaviruses HCoV-NL63, HCoV-OC43 and HCoV-229E were used as culture stimuli. Control cultures received a CEFX viral epitope pool as the positive control, an HIV-1 Nef peptide pool as the negative control, or no peptide. The spike-specific CD4+ TCR repertoire was compared before and after mRNA vaccination in around ten COVID-19 convalescent patients and 4 infection-naive healthy vaccine recipients.

For CDR1 and CDR2, the germline V gene lists SGHAT and FQNNGV. For this chain, trimming is 4 bases at the V end and 6 bases at the J end, and the number of junction bases without a gene match is 4. The CDR3 numbers 13 residues from cysteine through phenylalanine. Solely the CDR3 DNA is kept, with 39 bases framed from the first base. The treatment or condition label for this specimen denotes: roughly 10-day PBMC culture with coronavirus spike peptide pools or control peptides (ViraFEST assay). The ViraFEST assay, used in the study, expanded antigen-specific T cells with peptide pools and then identified the expanded clonotypes through TCR sequencing. The convalescent patients' positive SARS-CoV-2 PCR tests fell between March and December 2020, which was before the Alpha, Beta and Delta variants emerged in the United States. Each well held 2.2 million or so PBMCs cultured in IMDM containing roughly 5% human AB serum and roughly 9.7 IU/ml IL-2, with 8 to 10 ug/ml peptide pools added. On days 3 and 7, half of the culture medium was replaced with fresh IL-2-containing medium. CD4+ T cells were isolated after around 11 days of culture through negative selection using the EasySep CD4+ T cell isolation kit. PBMCs were separated from whole blood using Ficoll-Paque Plus gradient centrifugation and then either used fresh or cryopreserved at -140C. In general, triplicate wells were set up for every culture condition.

Broader findings and caveats from the paper: Among the post-vaccine SARS-CoV-2-reactive clones in convalescent patients, a median approximately 90% showed up only after vaccination, which suggests vaccine-specific priming. An increase in the median number of SARS-CoV-2-reactive clonotypes from approximately 21 after infection to some 38 after vaccination was observed, but the change was not found to be significant. Only a relatively small number of convalescent patients were included in the study, and early timepoints following natural infection were not analyzed. Of the vaccine-specific clones in convalescent patients, 304 of 307, or nearly all, reacted only to SARS-CoV-2 spike and did not cross-react with common cold coronaviruses.

Libraries were built with PCR. At the Johns Hopkins FTIC core, DNA from the cultured CD4+ T cells underwent TCR sequencing with the Oncomine TCR Beta short-read assay. Genomic DNA was extracted from the cultured CD4+ T cells with the QIAamp micro DNA kit. Oncomine TCR Beta libraries from cultured CD4+ T cells were pooled using unique dual indexes and sequenced on an Illumina iSeq 100. In the paper's pipeline: Non-productive sequences were removed, and CDR3s that did not start with C, did not end with F or W, or were shorter than 7 amino acids were discarded. Antigen-specific clonotypes were identified with the MANAFEST web application by comparing peptide-stimulated wells with reference and other culture wells. To be called positive, a clone needed an FDR below 0.05, an odds ratio above 5, and a productive frequency above 0.1% in at least two of three replicate wells. A clonotype was classed as cross-reactive if the clonotype showed significant expansion both in SARS-CoV-2 spike wells and in at least one common cold coronavirus spike condition. Using R version 3.6.1, CDR3 homology was evaluated through Levenshtein distances (stringdist) along with unrooted phylogenetic trees (ape). TCRdb reprocessing: public reads trimmed at Q25 with fastp, clones called with MiXCR, in-frame beta chains kept. Each CDR3 protein gets just one entry, which takes the most common genes and DNA from the rows behind it. What appears here as the V and J calls and clone size reflects TCRdb's work, not the paper's. Recorded for this sample are about 10,000 distinct CDR3 sequences; 35% to 50% of them occurred a single time. The ten largest clonotypes hold under 35% of the sample.

Sequenced sample: CD4+ T cells from blood, cultured in vitro. The chain is made from TRBV11-2 and TRBJ2-7, with 9 junctional bases fitting TRBD2. The source of this sequence is a human donor who had recovered from COVID-19. The base sequence is TGTGCCAGCAGCTCCTTGACTAGCGGCGAGCAGTACTTC. This encodes CASSSLTSGEQYF. Reference TRBV11-2 and TRBJ2-7 proteins supply the regions before and after the CDR3; the full variable domain is: EAGVAQSPRYKIIEKRQSVAFWCNPISGHATLYWYQQILGQGPKLLIQFQNNGVVDDSQLPKDRFSAERLKGVDSTLKIQPAKLEDSAVYLCASSSLTSGEQYFGPGTRLTVT.